This entry lists 18 T cell receptor beta chains sequenced from one sample in a study of PD-1 blockade in classical Hodgkin lymphoma. The time point is: newly diagnosed, previously untreated cHL patient sample. CD4+ T cells were purified from thawed PBMCs by negative selection. Using immunoSEQ multiplex PCR, the repertoire was profiled, and TCRdb retains in-frame clones only, with some absent. The repertoire has about 16,000 clones, approximately 92% of them found once; the top ten carry roughly 0.5%. Material: CD4+ T cells from blood. These receptors originate from a human donor with classical Hodgkin lymphoma.

V and J are TRBV18 and TRBJ2-7; the D gene is possibly TRBD1 (5 bases). CDR3 size: 12 residues. V dropped 3 bases and J dropped 4 bases, with 7 bases sitting between them. Germline V gene sequence: CDR1 KGHSH, CDR2 LQKENI. The DNA for the CDR3 is TGTGCCAGCTCACCTGGGGCGTACGAGCAGTACTTC. Protein: CASSPGAYEQYF.

The CDR3 region is CASREPLGTGNSPLHF. In DNA form, the CDR3 reads TGTGCCAGCAGGGAACCACTCGGGACAGGGAATTCACCCCTCCACTTT. The chain employs TRBV2 and TRBJ1-6; TRBD1 agrees at 9 bases. The CDR3 has 16 amino acids. Germline lookup yields CDR1 SNHLY and CDR2 FYNNEI. J gave up 7 bases and V 6 bases, and 10 bases lay outside the gene matches.

A few counts support this clone. The rearrangement uses TRBV28 and TRBJ1-1, with D unresolved. The germline V gene encodes CDR1 MDHEN and CDR2 SYDVKM. The ends were cut back, 7 bases at V and 1 base at J, with 10 bases in the middle. The CDR3 contains 13 residues. The CDR3 bases are TGTGCCAGCACGTCACAACCGAACACTGAAGCTTTCTTT. Its protein is CASTSQPNTEAFF.

V gene TRBV7-6 combines with J gene TRBJ2-7; TRBD2 might be the D (6 bases). CDR3 length: 12 residues. CDR1 is SGHVS and CDR2 is FNYEAQ in the germline V gene. The V end was cut by 5 bases, the J end by 3 bases, with 8 bases between. In nucleotides, the CDR3 is TGTGCCAGCAGCCCGGGGGACTACGAGCAGTACTTC. This codes for CASSPGDYEQYF. Full variable domain (remainder filled in from reference TRBV7-6 and TRBJ2-7): GAGVSQSPRYKVTKRGQDVALRCDPISGHVSLYWYRQALGQGPEFLTYFNYEAQQDKSGLPNDRFSAERPEGSISTLTIQRTEQRDSAMYRCASSPGDYEQYFGPGTRLTVT.

This chain uses TRBV19 with TRBJ2-2; 9 nucleotides line up with TRBD2. The germline V gene encodes CDR1 LNHDA and CDR2 SQIVND (reference sequence). The length of the CDR3 is 14 residues. The J segment lost 3 bases and the V segment lost 9 bases, leaving 5 bases of the junction unmatched. The CDR3 DNA reads as TGTGCCAGCCGCCGACTAGCGGACACCGGGGAGCTGTTTTTT. Protein: CASRRLADTGELFF.

This chain uses TRBV27 with TRBJ2-1; 9 positions agree with TRBD1. Germline V gene data show CDR1 as MNHEY and CDR2 as SMNVEV (reference sequence). Trimming removed 6 bases from V and 2 bases from J; junction bases left unmatched: 8. The CDR3 is 16 amino acids. The chain's CDR3 is CASRRGTGRTYNEQFF. CDR3 DNA: TGTGCCAGCAGGAGAGGGACAGGGAGGACCTACAATGAGCAGTTCTTC.

This chain connects TRBV30 to TRBJ1-2; D is possibly TRBD1 (5 bases). The CDR3 length is 15 residues. Germline CDR1 and CDR2: GTSNPN and SVGIG (reference sequence). V lost 8 bases and J 5 bases, leaving 24 bases between the germline ends. The CDR3 spells CARTAFQGTAYGYTF. The CDR3 nucleotides read TGTGCCCGGACTGCCTTCCAAGGGACGGCTTATGGCTACACCTTC.

The chain recombines TRBV23-1 with TRBJ2-7; D ambiguous. TRBV23-1 carries the ORF label, with uncertain function. The V gene lost 0 bases and the J gene lost 1 base, with 7 bases spanning the gap. The CDR3 is 14 amino acids. The CDR3 bases are TGCGCCAGCAGTCAATCTGGCGGTTCCTACGAGCAGTACTTC. Translation: CASSQSGGSYEQYF.

This clone was found once. CDR3 in amino acids: CATWDSYGYTF. The DNA of the CDR3 is TGTGCCACGTGGGACAGCTATGGCTACACCTTC. The rearrangement uses TRBV10-3 and TRBJ1-2; TRBD1 aligns across 7 bases. J lost 4 bases, V lost 10 bases, and 3 bases had no gene match. Germline-derived CDR1 and CDR2 are ENHRY and SYGVKD. The length of the CDR3 is 11 residues.

The V gene is TRBV2, the J gene TRBJ1-1, with D perhaps TRBD1 (6 bases). The V end was cut by 6 bases, the J end by 1 base, with 15 bases between. The CDR3 sequence is 15 residues long. Per germline, CDR1 SNHLY and CDR2 FYNNEI. CDR3 region: CASRGLRGKNTEAFF. CDR3 nucleotide sequence: TGTGCCAGCAGGGGTCTAAGGGGGAAGAACACTGAAGCTTTCTTT.

This clone was seen more than once but under ten times. This chain connects TRBV4-1 to TRBJ1-2; no reliable D call. Trimming cost V 4 bases and J 2 bases, with 11 bases left between them. Looked up from germline, CDR1 is MGHRA and CDR2 is YSYEKL. The CDR3 is 14 residues long. CDR3 in DNA: TGCGCCAGCAGCCCAAAAGATAGAAACTATGGCTACACCTTC. As protein: CASSPKDRNYGYTF.

This chain connects TRBV6-5 to TRBJ1-2; 8 bases agree with TRBD1. V shed 6 bases and J 4 bases; nucleotides not matched to a gene: 10. Germline V gives CDR1 MNHEY, CDR2 SVGAGI. This CDR3 has 15 residues. Here the CDR3 DNA reads TGTGCCAGCAGCCGGTTAGGACAGGGAGTCTATGGCTACACCTTC. Translated: CASSRLGQGVYGYTF.

The chain couples TRBV5-4 to TRBJ2-5, with D uncertain. CDR1 is SGHNT, CDR2 YYREEE, per germline (reference sequence). Trimming shortened V by 0 bases and J by 1 base, and 1 base separated the two germline ends. The CDR3 is made up of 12 amino acids. This chain's CDR3 is CASSLVQETQYF. The DNA for the CDR3 is TGTGCCAGCAGCTTGGTCCAAGAGACCCAGTACTTC.

The chain is built from TRBV2 and TRBJ2-5; 7 positions match TRBD2. CDR3 size: 13 residues. Germline lookup yields CDR1 SNHLY and CDR2 FYNNEI. V lost 8 bases to trimming and J lost 3 bases; unmatched junction nucleotides: 6. As DNA, the CDR3 is TGTGCCAGCGGAAGCGGGATGAAAGAGACCCAGTACTTC. Protein: CASGSGMKETQYF. The full variable domain, in which reference TRBV2 and TRBJ2-5 provide the parts outside the CDR3, is EPEVTQTPSHQVTQMGQEVILRCVPISNHLYFYWYRQILGQKVEFLVSFYNNEISEKSEIFDDQFSVERPDGSNFTLKIRSTKLEDSAMYFCASGSGMKETQYFGPGTRLLVL.

In this sample, this clone turned up once. The V gene is TRBV2, the J gene TRBJ2-2; no reliable D call. V was trimmed by 6 bases and J by 5 bases, leaving 10 bases between them. This CDR3 spans 13 amino acids. CDR1 and CDR2 (germline): SNHLY, FYNNEI. In DNA, the CDR3 is TGTGCCAGCAGGGTATATATGACCGGGGAGCTGTTTTTT. Amino acid sequence: CASRVYMTGELFF.

CDR3 region: CASSVPGTGHGGYTF. CDR3 DNA: TGCGCCAGCAGCGTTCCCGGGACAGGGCACGGTGGCTACACCTTC. This chain links TRBV4-1 with TRBJ1-2; 9 nucleotides agree with TRBD1. Germline V gene lookup returns CDR1 MGHRA and CDR2 YSYEKL. J was trimmed by 7 bases and V by 5 bases; bases with no gene match: 11. This CDR3 region has 15 residues.

The chain uses TRBV4-1 and TRBJ1-1, with D tentatively TRBD1 (5 bases). V dropped 0 bases and J dropped 3 bases, with 5 bases sitting between them. The CDR3 consists of 13 residues. Germline CDR1 reads MGHRA; CDR2 reads YSYEKL. CDR3 in amino acids: CASSQDRDTEAFF. Here the CDR3 DNA reads TGCGCCAGCAGCCAAGACAGGGACACTGAAGCTTTCTTT.

This rearrangement joins TRBV19 to TRBJ1-5; D is unresolved. V lost 3 bases to trimming and J lost 7 bases, with 10 bases between them. This CDR3 is 13 amino acids long. Germline CDR1 reads LNHDA; CDR2 reads SQIVND (reference sequence). DNA of the CDR3: TGTGCCAGTAGTATTCGGACGGAACAGCCCCAGCATTTT. It yields the protein CASSIRTEQPQHF.